Here is one T cell receptor (beta chain) with its context. Its matching antigen is unknown. Germline V gene data show CDR1 as GTSNPN and CDR2 as SVGIG (reference sequence). Losses at the gene ends were 5 bases for V and 4 bases for J; bases not matched to a gene: 3. This CDR3 region has 13 residues. A multiplex PCR was run with 60 Vbeta primers and 13 Jbeta primers. Data came from immunoSEQ multiplex PCR; TCRdb stores just in-frame clones and leaves some out. The data show 160,000 or so clones, with 80% to 90% seen just once and 2% to 2.5% held by the top ten. This sample stems from a study of cytomegalovirus exposure and HLA in healthy donors. Findings of the study overall: Association with HLA alleles at 0.05 false discovery rate was found for 17,000 or so TCR beta sequences in a later analysis. A later analysis showed HLA-associated TCR beta chains outstripping equally common others in clonal expansion.

J is TRBJ2-3 and V is TRBV30; 10 bases match TRBD1. This sequence was found in a woman aged 18-35 years in good health and CMV-seronegative. Sequencing input: PBMCs. In DNA form, the CDR3 reads TGTGCCTGGCGACAGGGGGCGGCAGATACGCAGTATTTT. Translated: CAWRQGAADTQYF.